These 13 T cell receptor beta chains came from one sample sequenced in a study of Graves' ophthalmopathy and Graves' hyperthyroidism. CDR3 regions of TCR beta were amplified from RNA transcripts. A first-round RT-PCR used HTBI primers, followed by a second-round multiplex PCR. One entry per CDR3 protein results from TCRdb running MiXCR on the multiplex PCR reads. The sample yields about 740,000 distinct CDR3 sequences, 40% seen once. The sample consisted of peripheral blood. The receptors were sampled from an adult man with Graves' ophthalmopathy.

This clonotype has more than one count but fewer than ten. The CDR3 is CASSDSGSRDEQYF. CDR3 sequence (DNA): TGTGCCAGCAGTGACTCGGGCTCACGGGACGAGCAGTACTTC. The chain is built from TRBV6-4 and TRBJ2-7; D is unclear. The CDR3 sequence is 14 residues long. V lost 0 bases and J lost 5, with 11 bases in between. Germline loops: CDR1 MRHNA, CDR2 SNTAGT.

The chain has TRBV15 and TRBJ1-2; weak D call: TRBD1 (5 bases). The CDR3 is 13 amino acids. V dropped 4 bases and J dropped 2 bases, with 8 bases sitting between them. Germline CDR1 is LNHNV and CDR2 is YYDKDF (reference sequence). CDR3 sequence: CATSTGGNYGYTF. Here the CDR3 DNA reads TGTGCCACCAGCACTGGGGGGAACTATGGCTACACCTTC. Drawing the rest from reference TRBV15 and TRBJ1-2, the complete variable domain is DAMVIQNPRYQVTQFGKPVTLSCSQTLNHNVMYWYQQKSSQAPKLLFHYYDKDFNNEADTPDNFQSRRPNTSFCFLDIRSPGLGDTAMYLCATSTGGNYGYTFGSGTRLTVV.

The chain joins TRBV7-9 to TRBJ2-7; 10 bases line up with TRBD2. After removal of 3 bases from V and 6 bases from J, the junction contained 5 bases not matched to a gene. There are 14 residues in the CDR3. In germline, CDR1 is SEHNR, CDR2 FQNEAQ (reference sequence). The CDR3, as DNA: TGTGCCAGCAGCTTCCTAGCGGGAGAGCTCGAGCAGTACTTC. Its protein is CASSFLAGELEQYF.

This chain links TRBV29-1 with TRBJ2-5, with 9 bases aligning to TRBD1. CDR3 length: 12 residues. The ends lost 7 bases at V and 6 bases at J; junction bases unmatched: 6. Germline V gene sequence: CDR1 SQVTM, CDR2 ANQGSEA. The CDR3 sequence: CSAEDRGQTQYF. CDR3 DNA: TGCAGCGCCGAGGACAGGGGACAGACCCAGTACTTC.

The count of this clonotype is one. The chain joins TRBV7-9 to TRBJ2-2; D is uncertain. Germline V lookup: CDR1 SEHNR, CDR2 FQNEAQ (reference sequence). The germline V and J ends were trimmed by 2 bases and 0 bases, with 7 bases remaining between them. The CDR3 is 15 amino acids. The CDR3 DNA reads as TGTGCCAGCAGCTTATATGCCGCGAACACCGGGGAGCTGTTTTTT. Translating gives CASSLYAANTGELFF.

The rearrangement links TRBV2 to TRBJ2-5, with 14 bases that match TRBD2. Per germline, CDR1 SNHLY and CDR2 FYNNEI. This CDR3 has 15 amino acids. The trim removed 9 bases at V and 5 bases at J, leaving 8 bases unmatched. The CDR3 bases are TGTGCCAGTACCCCGGGACTAGCGGGAGTGGAGACCCAGTACTTC. Amino acid sequence: CASTPGLAGVETQYF.

This clonotype was seen ten or more times. This chain connects TRBV7-9 to TRBJ2-5; 8 bases map to TRBD2. There are 17 residues in the CDR3. The J segment lost 0 bases and the V segment lost 2 bases, leaving 8 bases of the junction unmatched. The germline CDR1 and CDR2 sequences are SEHNR and FQNEAQ (reference sequence). The CDR3 region is CASSLLRAGGHQETQYF. The CDR3 nucleotides are TGTGCCAGCAGCTTACTACGGGCGGGGGGCCACCAAGAGACCCAGTACTTC.

This clonotype has only a few counts. The V and J genes are TRBV9 and TRBJ2-2, with 10 bases fitting TRBD2. V trimming: 2 bases; J trimming: 3 bases; junction bases outside the gene matches: 7. In germline, CDR1 is SGDLS, CDR2 YYNGEE. CDR3 length equals 17 residues. The CDR3 sequence is CASSVASGGADTGELFF. CDR3 in DNA: TGTGCCAGCAGCGTGGCGAGCGGGGGGGCGGACACCGGGGAGCTGTTTTTT. Together with reference TRBV9 and TRBJ2-2, the CDR3 gives the full variable domain: DSGVTQTPKHLITATGQRVTLRCSPRSGDLSVYWYQQSLDQGLQFLIQYYNGEERAKGNILERFSAQQFPDLHSELNLSSLELGDSALYFCASSVASGGADTGELFFGEGSRLTVL.

This clonotype was observed a few times. The chain is built from TRBV9 and TRBJ2-7, with D possibly called TRBD1 or TRBD2 (6 bases each). CDR1 SGDLS and CDR2 YYNGEE come from the germline V gene. This CDR3 is built from 15 residues. V was trimmed by 4 bases and J by 6 bases, leaving 20 bases between them. CDR3 sequence reads: CASSPTGVEGPEQYF. In nucleotides, the CDR3 is TGTGCCAGCAGCCCGACAGGAGTGGAGGGACCCGAGCAGTACTTC.

The table lists this clonotype with many counts. The V and J genes are TRBV2 and TRBJ1-1; 11 nucleotides match TRBD1. The CDR3 is 16 amino acids. Losses at the gene ends were 6 bases for V and 4 bases for J; bases not matched to a gene: 10. Germline V gene sequence: CDR1 SNHLY, CDR2 FYNNEI. Here the CDR3 DNA reads TGTGCCAGCAGAGACCTCCCGGGACAGGGGGGCACTGAAGCTTTCTTT. This encodes CASRDLPGQGGTEAFF.

This chain uses TRBV10-3 with TRBJ2-7; D not resolved. V was pared by 4 bases and J by 5 bases, with 6 bases between. There are 11 residues in the CDR3. The V gene's germline CDR1 is ENHRY and CDR2 SYGVKD. The CDR3 DNA follows: TGTGCCATCAGTGTCCTGGACGAGCAGTACTTC. This sequence encodes CAISVLDEQYF.

This sequence joins TRBV2 and TRBJ2-2, with no clear D. Per the germline V gene, CDR1 is SNHLY and CDR2 is FYNNEI. CDR3 length: 13 amino acids. The V gene lost 7 bases and the J gene lost 1 base, with 7 bases spanning the gap. The CDR3 DNA sequence: TGTGCCAGCAAACTTTGGAACACCGGGGAGCTGTTTTTT. Translated, it gives CASKLWNTGELFF.

This clonotype has just a few counts. The chain carries TRBV9 and TRBJ1-4; a weak D match, TRBD1 (5 bases). Trimming left V 3 bases short and J 3 bases short, with 15 bases between. The CDR3 runs 16 residues. CDR1 is SGDLS and CDR2 is YYNGEE in the germline V gene. DNA for the CDR3: TGTGCCAGCAGCGACCCCAGGCGGGGCGCTAATGAAAAACTGTTTTTT. Translated: CASSDPRRGANEKLFF.